Listed here are 8 T cell receptor beta chains from one sample, sequenced in a study of CD4 T cells in relation to SARS-CoV-2 and coronaviruses. Antigen specificity for these receptors is unknown. The repertoire was sequenced with immunoSEQ multiplex PCR; TCRdb's copy has only in-frame clones and lacks some. This sample has about 43,000 clones, with roughly 80% found just once. The sequenced material came from naive CD4+ T cells from PBMCs, cultured in vitro. The subset: naive CD4+ T cells isolated by negative enrichment. These receptors all stem from an adult with COVID-19.

The chain employs TRBV7-6 and TRBJ2-1, with 9 bases fitting TRBD2. This CDR3 comprises 15 residues. The germline CDR1 and CDR2 sequences are SGHVS and FNYEAQ. The ends lost 2 bases at V and 5 bases at J; junction bases unmatched: 4. The CDR3 nucleotides read TGTGCCAGCAGCTTACTGTCTAGCGGGAACAATGAGCAGTTCTTC. The encoded protein is CASSLLSSGNNEQFF.

This chain uses TRBV5-4 with TRBJ2-7; D uncertain. V dropped 0 bases and J dropped 3 bases, with 7 bases sitting between them. Germline-derived CDR1 and CDR2 are SGHNT and YYREEE (reference sequence). The CDR3 runs 13 residues. DNA for the CDR3: TGTGCCAGCAGCTTGGATGCTTACTACGAGCAGTACTTC. Translated, it gives CASSLDAYYEQYF.

This chain links TRBV5-1 with TRBJ2-5, with TRBD2 identical over 8 bases. The CDR3 consists of 14 residues. Trimming removed 1 base from V and 9 bases from J; junction bases left unmatched: 8. Looked up from germline, CDR1 is SGHRS and CDR2 is YFSETQ. The CDR3 DNA follows: TGCGCCAGCAGCTTGAGGCGGGGGGTTGAGCCCCAGTACTTC. Its translation: CASSLRRGVEPQYF.

V and J are TRBV6-5 and TRBJ2-7; D is unresolved. With 5 bases removed from V and 6 bases from J, the gap between germline ends came to 14 bases. The CDR3 loop spans 13 amino acids. The germline CDR1 and CDR2 sequences are MNHEY and SVGAGI. The CDR3 DNA reads as TGTGCCAGCAGTCCTGCGTCGTTGGGCGAGCAGTACTTC. Amino acids: CASSPASLGEQYF.

The chain links TRBV10-2 to TRBJ2-7; possible D gene TRBD2, 6 bases. This CDR3 comprises 18 residues. CDR1 is WSHSY and CDR2 is SAAADI in the germline V gene. The V and J ends lost 6 bases and 2 bases respectively, with 26 bases between them. DNA of the CDR3: TGCGCCAGCAGAGAGAACCTAGGGACTTCTGGAGGAACCTACGAGCAGTACTTC. Translation: CASRENLGTSGGTYEQYF.

V and J are TRBV4-2 and TRBJ2-1; tentatively, D is TRBD2 (5 bases). This CDR3 region has 16 residues. Trimming left V 2 bases short and J 1 base short, with 12 bases between. The V gene's germline CDR1 is LGHNA and CDR2 YNFKEQ. This chain's CDR3 is CASSQTRVGSYNEQFF. CDR3 nucleotides: TGTGCCAGCAGCCAAACGAGGGTTGGGTCCTACAATGAGCAGTTCTTC.

The chain joins TRBV7-3 to TRBJ2-1; 15 nucleotides match TRBD2. This CDR3 has 18 residues. The germline CDR1 and CDR2 sequences are SGHTA and FQGTGA. V shed 4 bases, J shed 10 bases, and the junction held 14 bases outside the gene matches. CDR3 loop: CASSSEGTSGGFVGEQFF. As DNA, the CDR3 is TGTGCCAGCAGCTCCGAAGGGACTAGCGGGGGGTTTGTGGGGGAGCAGTTCTTC.

This CDR3 is CASSQAGRERETQYF. The CDR3 region has the DNA TGTGCCAGCAGCCAAGCCGGACGGGAGAGGGAGACCCAGTACTTC. This sequence joins TRBV3-1 (or the pseudogene TRBV3-2) and TRBJ2-5, with D tentatively TRBD2 (6 bases). The CDR3 totals 15 residues. Germline values: CDR1 LGHDT, CDR2 YNNKEL (reference sequence). The germline V and J ends were trimmed by 1 base and 5 bases, with 14 bases remaining between them.